This T cell receptor beta chain was obtained from a study of identical twins. Comments on this clonotype: The antigen remains undetermined.

Study-wide findings and caveats: Zero-insertion findings could be partly confounded by invariant cells (MAIT and iNKT cells). The abundant beta clonotypes from cord blood had fewer insertions, and memory repertoires had none of this. Modeled out-of-frame TCR alpha sharing in monozygotic twins fell below observed levels.

MiXCR, applied by TCRdb to the 5' RACE reads, yields one record per CDR3 protein. The sample consists of over 250,000 distinct CDR3 sequences, around 9.7% of them appearing once. Germline CDR1 and CDR2: SEHNR and FQNEAQ (reference sequence). V gave up 8 bases and J gave up 1 base, with 18 bases separating them. The CDR3 spans 17 residues. These data were likewise used in another study, on yellow fever vaccine responses in identical twins. That work contributes: Vaccine-induced T cell responses in twins were reportedly observed to appear partly convergent, partly personalized.

The V call is TRBV7-9, the J call TRBJ2-6; D perhaps matches TRBD2 (7 bases). This clonotype was obtained from a woman aged 18-29 years in good health. Sequenced input: CD8+ T cells sorted from blood. In DNA form, the CDR3 reads TGTGCCAGCCCCTGGGGGGGCAGCCAGTCTGGGGCCAACGTCCTGACTTTC. As protein: CASPWGGSQSGANVLTF.